This passage covers 14 T cell receptor beta chains from one sample sequenced in a study of T cells in tuberculosis. TCRdb's copy holds only in-frame clones and misses some; the assay was immunoSEQ multiplex PCR. The sample carries 38,000 or so clones, nearly 97% recorded once. Sequencing was performed on PBMCs. The origin of the receptors is a donor aged 5-35 years with latent tuberculosis or without tuberculosis infection.

In DNA, the CDR3 is TGTGCCAGCAGCCCGACAGACTATGGCTACACCTTC. Translating it yields CASSPTDYGYTF. The chain links TRBV28 to TRBJ1-2, with a weak D call TRBD1 (5 bases). Germline CDR1 and CDR2: MDHEN and SYDVKM. This CDR3 has 12 residues. Trimming pared 6 bases from V and 3 bases from J, leaving 8 bases between.

With regard to this clone: One end of the junction fails to match germline, which may point to a read error. This chain links TRBV7-9 with TRBJ2-7; TRBD1 matches 9 bases. The CDR3 sequence is 14 residues long. Germline loops: CDR1 SEHNR, CDR2 FQNEAQ (reference sequence). DNA for the CDR3: TGTGCCAGCAGTTGGGACAGGGAAAACTACCAGCAGTACTTC. Translation: CASSWDRENYQQYF.

The V gene is TRBV19, the J gene TRBJ1-2, with a possible D match to TRBD1 (5 bases). CDR3 length equals 14 residues. The germline V gene has CDR1 LNHDA and CDR2 SQIVND (reference sequence). V lost 3 bases to trimming and J lost 8 bases, with 16 bases between them. The CDR3 nucleotides are TGTGCCAGTAGTATGCAGGGTGTCCGGGTCGGCTACACCTTC. Its translation is CASSMQGVRVGYTF.

V gene TRBV5-1 combines with J gene TRBJ2-7; D uncertain. The CDR3 contains 12 residues. The V and J ends lost 0 bases and 6 bases respectively, with 7 bases between them. Per germline, CDR1 SGHRS and CDR2 YFSETQ. CDR3 sequence (DNA): TGCGCCAGCAGCTTGGGTTCGGGCGAGCAGTACTTC. Amino acid sequence: CASSLGSGEQYF. The full variable domain, in which reference TRBV5-1 and TRBJ2-7 provide the parts outside the CDR3, is KAGVTQTPRYLIKTRGQQVTLSCSPISGHRSVSWYQQTPGQGLQFLFEYFSETQRNKGNFPGRFSGRQFSNSRSEMNVSTLELGDSALYLCASSLGSGEQYFGPGTRLTVT.

V is TRBV30 and J is TRBJ1-2; D unclear. Trimming removed 0 bases from V and 3 bases from J, with 11 bases in between. The germline V gene has CDR1 GTSNPN and CDR2 SVGIG (reference sequence). This CDR3 has 14 residues. CDR3 sequence: CAWSVQWEYYGYTF. CDR3 nucleotides: TGTGCCTGGAGTGTACAGTGGGAGTACTATGGCTACACCTTC.

Of note for this clone: A read error may produce the germline difference seen at one junction end. The chain employs TRBV15 and TRBJ2-7; D not resolved. There are 11 residues in the CDR3. Germline assignment: CDR1 LNHNV and CDR2 YYDKDF (reference sequence). The CDR3: CATSRDLTPLF. The DNA for the CDR3 is TGTGCCACCAGCAGAGATCTGACACCGTTATTC.

On this clone itself: Other DNA sequences in this sample translate to the same CDR3. The V and J genes are TRBV5-1 and TRBJ2-5, with D tentatively TRBD2 (6 bases). V was cut by 7 bases and J by 3 bases, with 10 bases left in between. CDR1 and CDR2 (germline): SGHRS, YFSETQ. The CDR3 is 12 residues long. The CDR3 region is CASGTGEETQYF. The DNA of the CDR3 is TGCGCCAGCGGGACGGGGGAAGAGACCCAGTACTTC.

The chain has TRBV28 and TRBJ2-4; 7 bases are a match to TRBD1. V shed 5 bases and J 4 bases; nucleotides not matched to a gene: 8. Germline V gene sequence: CDR1 MDHEN, CDR2 SYDVKM. The CDR3 extends over 15 amino acids. CDR3 in DNA: TGTGCCAGCAGTCCGGCCGGGACAGCAAAAAACATTCAGTACTTC. Encoded protein: CASSPAGTAKNIQYF.

This clone has a single count. This rearrangement joins TRBV7-9 to TRBJ2-1, with a tentative D call TRBD1 (5 bases). The CDR3 contains 15 residues. Trimming pared 5 bases from V and 0 bases from J, leaving 11 bases between. Germline-derived CDR1 and CDR2 are SEHNR and FQNEAQ (reference sequence). For the CDR3, the DNA is TGTGCCAGCAGCCACAGGTTGAGCTCCTACAATGAGCAGTTCTTC. Encoded protein: CASSHRLSSYNEQFF.

The V call is TRBV7-3, the J call TRBJ2-1, with D tentatively TRBD2 (5 bases). The V gene's germline CDR1 is SGHTA and CDR2 FQGTGA. The length of the CDR3 is 14 residues. V shed 5 bases and J shed 6 bases, with 14 bases lying between them. The CDR3 reads CASSPLAGRNEQFF. The CDR3 nucleotides are TGTGCCAGCAGCCCCCTGGCGGGCCGCAATGAGCAGTTCTTC.

The DNA for the CDR3 is TGTGCCAGCAGCATCGGACTAGGAGAGACCCAGTACTTC. Its translation: CASSIGLGETQYF. This rearrangement joins TRBV7-2 to TRBJ2-5, with 7 bases fitting TRBD2. CDR1 SGHTA and CDR2 FQGNSA come from the germline V gene. This CDR3 is built from 13 residues. V lost 5 bases, J lost 4 bases, and 4 bases stayed unmatched.

The rearrangement uses TRBV25-1 and TRBJ2-5; tentatively, D is TRBD1 (6 bases). CDR3 length: 13 amino acids. From germline, CDR1 is MGHDK and CDR2 SYGVNS. V gave up 4 bases and J gave up 4 bases, with 10 bases separating them. Written as DNA, the CDR3 is TGTGCCAGCAGTGGGACAGTACTAGAGACCCAGTACTTC. Translated: CASSGTVLETQYF.

A remark on this clone: The sample carries other DNA sequences with the same CDR3. The V call is TRBV6-1, the J call TRBJ1-4; the D is unclear. The V and J ends lost 1 base and 0 bases respectively, with 6 bases between them. Germline assignment: CDR1 MNHNS and CDR2 SASEGT. This CDR3 contains 15 residues. CDR3: CASSEGHPTNEKLFF. CDR3 bases: TGTGCCAGCAGTGAAGGACATCCAACTAATGAAAAACTGTTTTTT.

This clone was picked up one time. The gene calls are TRBV2 and TRBJ1-5, with 9 nucleotides matching TRBD1. Losses at the gene ends were 6 bases for V and 1 base for J; bases not matched to a gene: 4. From germline, CDR1 is SNHLY and CDR2 FYNNEI. The CDR3 is 15 residues long. The chain's CDR3 is CASRPTGGSNQPQHF. CDR3 nucleotide sequence: TGTGCCAGCAGGCCGACAGGGGGGAGCAATCAGCCCCAGCATTTT. The full variable domain, completed using reference TRBV2 and TRBJ1-5, is EPEVTQTPSHQVTQMGQEVILRCVPISNHLYFYWYRQILGQKVEFLVSFYNNEISEKSEIFDDQFSVERPDGSNFTLKIRSTKLEDSAMYFCASRPTGGSNQPQHFGDGTRLSIL.